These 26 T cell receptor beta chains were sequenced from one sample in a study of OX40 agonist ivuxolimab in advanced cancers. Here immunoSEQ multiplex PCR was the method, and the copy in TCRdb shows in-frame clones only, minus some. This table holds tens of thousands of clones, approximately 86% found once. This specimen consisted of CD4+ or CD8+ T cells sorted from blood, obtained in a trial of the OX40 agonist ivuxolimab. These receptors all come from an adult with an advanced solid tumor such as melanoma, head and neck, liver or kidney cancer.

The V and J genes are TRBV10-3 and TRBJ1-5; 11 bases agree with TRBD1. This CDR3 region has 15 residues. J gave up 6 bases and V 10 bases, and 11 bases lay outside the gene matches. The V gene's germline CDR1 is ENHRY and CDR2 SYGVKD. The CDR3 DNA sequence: TGTGCCACCGGATCCGGGACAGGGGGGACTCAGCCCCAGCATTTT. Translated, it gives CATGSGTGGTQPQHF.

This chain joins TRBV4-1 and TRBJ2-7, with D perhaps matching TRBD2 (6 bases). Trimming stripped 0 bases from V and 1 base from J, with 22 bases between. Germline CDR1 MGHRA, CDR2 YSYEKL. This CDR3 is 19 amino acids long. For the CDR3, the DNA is TGCGCCAGCAGCCAAGAGCCCCTGGCCGGACTCGGGAGTTCCTACGAGCAGTACTTC. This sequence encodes CASSQEPLAGLGSSYEQYF.

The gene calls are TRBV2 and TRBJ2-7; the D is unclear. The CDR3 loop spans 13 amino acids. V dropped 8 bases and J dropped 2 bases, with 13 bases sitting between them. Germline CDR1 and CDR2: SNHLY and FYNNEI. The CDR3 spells CASFHLPTYEQYF. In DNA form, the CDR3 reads TGTGCCAGCTTTCACTTACCCACCTACGAGCAGTACTTC. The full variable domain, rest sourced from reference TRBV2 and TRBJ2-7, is EPEVTQTPSHQVTQMGQEVILRCVPISNHLYFYWYRQILGQKVEFLVSFYNNEISEKSEIFDDQFSVERPDGSNFTLKIRSTKLEDSAMYFCASFHLPTYEQYFGPGTRLTVT.

In DNA form, the CDR3 reads TGTGCCAGCAGCCAAGGACTAGCTACGGGAAACATTCAGTACTTC. It encodes CASSQGLATGNIQYF. The V call is TRBV5-6, the J call TRBJ2-4, with 8 bases identical to TRBD2. This CDR3 is built from 15 residues. V was pared by 4 bases and J by 6 bases, with 9 bases of the junction left unmatched. Germline assignment: CDR1 SGHDT and CDR2 YYEEEE.

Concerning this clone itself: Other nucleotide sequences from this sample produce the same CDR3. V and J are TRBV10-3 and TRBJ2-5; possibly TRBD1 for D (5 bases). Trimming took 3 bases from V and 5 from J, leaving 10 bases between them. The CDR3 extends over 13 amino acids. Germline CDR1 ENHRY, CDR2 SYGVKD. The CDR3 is CAISEDRRETQYF. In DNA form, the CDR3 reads TGTGCCATCAGTGAAGACAGAAGGGAGACCCAGTACTTC.

CDR3 in amino acids: CATSRGRGEKLFF. Written as DNA, the CDR3 is TGTGCCACCAGCAGAGGGCGGGGTGAAAAACTGTTTTTT. V usage is TRBV15 and J usage is TRBJ1-4; no clear D. The V end was cut by 1 base, the J end by 7 bases, with 7 bases between. Germline loops: CDR1 LNHNV, CDR2 YYDKDF (reference sequence). The CDR3 covers 13 residues.

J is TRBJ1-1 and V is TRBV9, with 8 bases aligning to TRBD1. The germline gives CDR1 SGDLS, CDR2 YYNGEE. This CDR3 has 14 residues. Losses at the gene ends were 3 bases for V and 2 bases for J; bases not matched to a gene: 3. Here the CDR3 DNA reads TGTGCCAGCAGCGGGGGGACAGGAAACACTGAAGCTTTCTTT. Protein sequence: CASSGGTGNTEAFF.

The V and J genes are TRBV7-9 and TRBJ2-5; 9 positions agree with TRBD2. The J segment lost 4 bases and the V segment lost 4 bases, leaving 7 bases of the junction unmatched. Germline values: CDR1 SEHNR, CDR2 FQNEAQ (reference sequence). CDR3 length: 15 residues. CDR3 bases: TGTGCCAGCAGCTCCACCTTGACTAGCGGAGAGACCCAGTACTTC. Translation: CASSSTLTSGETQYF.

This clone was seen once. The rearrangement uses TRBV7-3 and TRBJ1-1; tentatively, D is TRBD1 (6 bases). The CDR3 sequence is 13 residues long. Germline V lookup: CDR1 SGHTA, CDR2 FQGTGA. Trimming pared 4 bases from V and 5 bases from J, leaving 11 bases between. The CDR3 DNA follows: TGTGCCAGCAGCTGGAACAGGGAGACTGAAGCTTTCTTT. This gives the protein CASSWNRETEAFF. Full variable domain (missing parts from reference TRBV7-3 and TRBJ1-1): GAGVSQTPSNKVTEKGKYVELRCDPISGHTALYWYRQSLGQGPEFLIYFQGTGAADDSGLPNDRFFAVRPEGSVSTLKIQRTERGDSAVYLCASSWNRETEAFFGQGTRLTVV.

The CDR3 DNA reads TGTGCCAGCAGCTTAAATCCCGGACCGATATCCGAGCAGTACTTC. Its translation is CASSLNPGPISEQYF. The chain recombines TRBV7-3 with TRBJ2-7; D is unclear. The germline gives CDR1 SGHTA, CDR2 FQGTGA. V was pared by 1 base and J by 6 bases, with 16 bases between. The CDR3 spans 15 residues.

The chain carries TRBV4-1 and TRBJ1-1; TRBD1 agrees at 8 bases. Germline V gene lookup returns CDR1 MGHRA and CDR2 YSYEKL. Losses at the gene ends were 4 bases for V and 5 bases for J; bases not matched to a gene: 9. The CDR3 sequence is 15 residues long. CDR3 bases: TGCGCCAGCAGCCCTCCCGACAGGGGAGGGACTGAAGCTTTCTTT. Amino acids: CASSPPDRGGTEAFF.

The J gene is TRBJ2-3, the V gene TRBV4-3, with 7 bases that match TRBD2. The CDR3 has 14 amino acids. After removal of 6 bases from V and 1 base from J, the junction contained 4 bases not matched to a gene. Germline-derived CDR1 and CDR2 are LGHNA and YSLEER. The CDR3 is CASRRAGGTDTQYF. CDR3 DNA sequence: TGCGCCAGCAGAAGGGCGGGAGGCACAGATACGCAGTATTTT.

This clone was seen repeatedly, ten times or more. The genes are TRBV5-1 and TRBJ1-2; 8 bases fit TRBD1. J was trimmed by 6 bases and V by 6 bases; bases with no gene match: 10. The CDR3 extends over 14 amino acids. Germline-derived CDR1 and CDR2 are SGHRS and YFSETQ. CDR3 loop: CASNPGGSGDGYTF. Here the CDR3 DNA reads TGCGCCAGCAATCCAGGGGGCTCAGGAGATGGCTACACCTTC.

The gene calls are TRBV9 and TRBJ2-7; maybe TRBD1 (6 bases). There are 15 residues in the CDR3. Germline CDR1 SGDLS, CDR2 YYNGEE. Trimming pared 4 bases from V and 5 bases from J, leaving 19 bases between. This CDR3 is CASSPQGRSMDEQYF. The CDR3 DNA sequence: TGTGCCAGCAGCCCTCAGGGGAGAAGCATGGACGAGCAGTACTTC.

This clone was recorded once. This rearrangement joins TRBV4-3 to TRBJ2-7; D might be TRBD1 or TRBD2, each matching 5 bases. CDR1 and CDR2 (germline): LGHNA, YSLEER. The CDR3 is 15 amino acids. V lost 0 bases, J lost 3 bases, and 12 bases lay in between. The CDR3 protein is CASSQDLGESYEQYF. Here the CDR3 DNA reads TGCGCCAGCAGCCAAGATTTGGGGGAAAGCTACGAGCAGTACTTC.

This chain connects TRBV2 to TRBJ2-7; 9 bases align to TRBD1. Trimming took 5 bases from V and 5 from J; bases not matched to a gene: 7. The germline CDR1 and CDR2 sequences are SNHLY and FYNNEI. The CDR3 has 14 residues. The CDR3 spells CASSLRDRDHEQYF. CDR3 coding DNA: TGTGCCAGCAGTCTCCGGGACAGGGATCACGAGCAGTACTTC.

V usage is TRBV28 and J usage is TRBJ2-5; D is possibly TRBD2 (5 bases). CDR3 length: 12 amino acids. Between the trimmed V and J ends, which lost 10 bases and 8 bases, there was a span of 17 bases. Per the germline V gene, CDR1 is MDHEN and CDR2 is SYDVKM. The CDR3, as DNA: TGTGCCACCCTCGACCTTGAGGGAACCCAGTACTTC. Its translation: CATLDLEGTQYF.

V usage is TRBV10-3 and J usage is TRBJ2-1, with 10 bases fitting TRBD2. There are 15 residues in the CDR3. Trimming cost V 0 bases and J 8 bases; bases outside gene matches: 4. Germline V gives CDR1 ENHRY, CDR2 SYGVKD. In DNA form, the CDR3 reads TGTGCCATCAGTGAGTCAGCGGGAGGGGATGATGAGCAGTTCTTC. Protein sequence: CAISESAGGDDEQFF.

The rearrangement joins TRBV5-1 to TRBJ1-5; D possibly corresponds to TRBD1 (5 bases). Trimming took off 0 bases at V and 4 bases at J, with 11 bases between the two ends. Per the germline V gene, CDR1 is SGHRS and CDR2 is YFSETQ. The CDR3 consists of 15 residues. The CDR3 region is CASSLAGTPNQPQHF. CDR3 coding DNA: TGCGCCAGCAGCTTGGCCGGGACGCCGAATCAGCCCCAGCATTTT.

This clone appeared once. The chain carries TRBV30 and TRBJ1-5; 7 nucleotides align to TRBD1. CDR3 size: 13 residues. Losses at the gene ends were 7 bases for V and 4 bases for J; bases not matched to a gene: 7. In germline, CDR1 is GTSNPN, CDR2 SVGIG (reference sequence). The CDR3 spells CASQGDLNQPQHF. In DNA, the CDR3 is TGTGCCTCCCAGGGGGATTTAAATCAGCCCCAGCATTTT.

DNA of the CDR3: TGTGCCAGCAGTCCTAGCGGGACCCACGAGCAGTACTTC. Protein: CASSPSGTHEQYF. V and J are TRBV6-5 and TRBJ2-7; 9 nucleotides line up with TRBD2. CDR1 is MNHEY and CDR2 is SVGAGI in the germline V gene. V lost 5 bases and J lost 5; bases outside the gene matches: 4. This CDR3 contains 13 residues.

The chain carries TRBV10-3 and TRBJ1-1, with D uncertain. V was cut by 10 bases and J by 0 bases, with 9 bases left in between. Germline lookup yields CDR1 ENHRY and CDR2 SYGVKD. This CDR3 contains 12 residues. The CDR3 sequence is CASGSLNTEAFF. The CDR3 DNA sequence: TGTGCCAGTGGCAGCTTGAACACTGAAGCTTTCTTT.

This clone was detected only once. CDR3 coding DNA: TGTGCCAGCGGACGGACGCTCCGACATGAGCAGTTCTTC. Protein product: CASGRTLRHEQFF. The chain uses TRBV27 and TRBJ2-1; D gene unclear. The ends were cut back, 8 bases at V and 8 bases at J, with 16 bases in the middle. CDR1 MNHEY and CDR2 SMNVEV come from the germline V gene (reference sequence). The CDR3 extends over 13 amino acids.

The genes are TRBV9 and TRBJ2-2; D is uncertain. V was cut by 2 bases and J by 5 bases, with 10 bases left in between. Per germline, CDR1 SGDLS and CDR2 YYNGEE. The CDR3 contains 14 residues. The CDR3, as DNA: TGTGCCAGCAGCGTCAAGGCGGAGACCGGGGAGCTGTTTTTT. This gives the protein CASSVKAETGELFF.

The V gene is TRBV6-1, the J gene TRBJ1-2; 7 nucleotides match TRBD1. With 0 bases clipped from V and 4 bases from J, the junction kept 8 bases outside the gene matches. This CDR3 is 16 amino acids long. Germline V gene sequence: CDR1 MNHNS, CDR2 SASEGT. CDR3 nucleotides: TGTGCCAGCAGTGAAGCGCTTGGACAGGCGGGCTATGGCTACACCTTC. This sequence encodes CASSEALGQAGYGYTF.

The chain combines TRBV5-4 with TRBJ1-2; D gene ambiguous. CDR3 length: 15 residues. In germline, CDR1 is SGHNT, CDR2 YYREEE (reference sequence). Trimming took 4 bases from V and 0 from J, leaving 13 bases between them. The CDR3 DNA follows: TGTGCCAGCAGCACTGGCCCTGGGACTAACTATGGCTACACCTTC. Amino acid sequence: CASSTGPGTNYGYTF.